The rows below give T cell receptor beta chains drawn from one sample of a study of blood T cell repertoires in COVID-19. The assay was immunoSEQ multiplex PCR, and TCRdb's table has in-frame clones only and misses some. The sample has approximately 380,000 clones, 85% seen once; the top ten hold 3.6%. The specimen sequenced was peripheral blood. The receptors shown here come from a woman aged 18-30 years with acute or convalescent COVID-19. CDR3s include the opening cysteine and the closing phenylalanine or tryptophan. The D gene is left open where the match is weak. Size tells how often a clone was seen (once, few, many) or the class of an expanded clone, and some rows leave it out.

>.|TRBV7-2|TRBD2|TRBJ2-3
TGTGCCAGCAGCCCGACTAGCGGGGGTCGGATGCAGTATTTT
CASSPTSGGRMQYF
>.|TRBV29-1|TRBD1|TRBJ2-5
TGCAGCGCGGGGACAGGGGAATGGGAGACCCAGTACTTC
CSAGTGEWETQYF
>.|TRBV9|TRBD1|TRBJ1-5
TGTGCCAGCAGCGTAGGAGCAGGGGGGAGTAGCAATCAGCCCCAGCATTTT
CASSVGAGGSSNQPQHF
>.|TRBV3-1/TRBV3-2|.|TRBJ1-2
TGTGCCAGCAGCCCCGATCCACAGTCGGCCTATGGCTACACCTTC
CASSPDPQSAYGYTF
>.|TRBV30|.|TRBJ1-6
TGTGCCTGGAGTGTGGTTACAGTTAATAATTCACCCCTCCACTTT
CAWSVVTVNNSPLHF
>few|TRBV28|.|TRBJ2-1
TGTGCCAGCACCCCAAGTATTCCGGGTTCCTACAATGAGCAGTTCTTC
CASTPSIPGSYNEQFF
>.|TRBV30|.|TRBJ1-1
TGTGCCTGGAGTGTGGGCCTGAGGAACACTGAAGCTTTCTTT
CAWSVGLRNTEAFF
>.|TRBV27|.|TRBJ1-1
TGTGCCAGCAGTTTATCCTCCGCGTTCTCTGAAGCTTTCTTT
CASSLSSAFSEAFF
>.|TRBV4-1|.|TRBJ1-4
TGCGCCAGCAGCCCCGGGGATGAAAAACTGTTTTTT
CASSPGDEKLFF
>.|TRBV5-1|.|TRBJ1-1
TGCGCCAGCGCTCAGGGAACTGAAGCTTTCTTT
CASAQGTEAFF
>.|TRBV18|.|TRBJ1-1
TGTGCCAGCTCACCACAAGGGGCCCGGGCCACTGAAGCTTTCTTT
CASSPQGARATEAFF
>.|TRBV7-3|TRBD1|TRBJ2-3
TGTGCCAGCAGCTCCGTGGCGGGGACAGGGGCAGATACGCAGTATTTT
CASSSVAGTGADTQYF
>.|TRBV2|TRBD1|TRBJ1-2
TGTGCCAGCAGTGTATACTTGACAGGGAATTTTGACTACACCTTC
CASSVYLTGNFDYTF
>.|TRBV9|.|TRBJ1-1
TGTGCCAGCAGCGTAGACGAGGCTGAAGCTTTCTTT
CASSVDEAEAFF
>.|TRBV3-1/TRBV3-2|TRBD1|TRBJ1-1
TGTGCCAGCAGCCAAGACTGGGACAGCAACACTGAAGCTTTCTTT
CASSQDWDSNTEAFF
>.|TRBV6-6|TRBD2|TRBJ2-7
TGTGCCAGCCAACTAGCGGGAGGCGAGCAGTACTTC
CASQLAGGEQYF
>.|TRBV2|TRBD1|TRBJ1-1
TGTGCCAGCAGTGAAACCCGAATTAGGACAGGGCGAAACACTGAAGCTTTCTTT
CASSETRIRTGRNTEAFF
>.|TRBV4-1|TRBD2|TRBJ2-7
TGCGCCAGCAGCCAAGTAGCGGGAGGGCCGCAGGAGCAGTACTTC
CASSQVAGGPQEQYF
>.|TRBV24-1|.|TRBJ2-1
TGTGCCACCAGTGACGCCACTAGGTCGTCCTACAATGAGCAGTTCTTC
CATSDATRSSYNEQFF
>.|TRBV6-1|TRBD1|TRBJ1-1
TGTGCCAGCAGTGAACAGGACAGGATGAACACTGAAGCTTTCTTT
CASSEQDRMNTEAFF
>.|TRBV28|.|TRBJ1-1
TGTGCCAGCGGCCTCGGACAAGCAGCAGCTTTCTTT
CASGLGQAAAFF
>.|TRBV3-1/TRBV3-2|.|TRBJ2-2
TGTGCCAGCAGCCAAGAGAGGCCAGTGAAGGCCGGGGAGCTGTTTTTT
CASSQERPVKAGELFF
>.|TRBV9|TRBD1|TRBJ2-7
TGTGCCAGCAGCGTTTTAGGACAGGGATCTGACGAGCAGTACTTC
CASSVLGQGSDEQYF
>.|TRBV27|TRBD2|TRBJ2-1
TGTGCCAGCAGTTTATGGGGCGGGGGGGCGACTGAGCAGTTCTTC
CASSLWGGGATEQFF
>.|TRBV2|.|TRBJ2-1
TGTGCCAGCAGTACACATGAGCAGTTCTTC
CASSTHEQFF
>.|TRBV29-1|TRBD1|TRBJ1-1
TGCAGCGTGCACCGGGACAGGGGGAGGACTGAAGCTTTCTTT
CSVHRDRGRTEAFF
>.|TRBV4-2|.|TRBJ1-1
TGTGCCAGCAGGAAAACTCAAGGAGGCACTGAAGCTTTCTTT
CASRKTQGGTEAFF
>once|TRBV28|TRBD2|TRBJ2-1
TGTGCCAGCAGAGCGAGCGGGAGTTTCTACAATGAGCAGTTCTTC
CASRASGSFYNEQFF
>.|TRBV2|TRBD2|TRBJ2-3
TGTGCCAGCAGTCCGGGAGGAGGGCGGGTAACAGATACGCAGTATTTT
CASSPGGGRVTDTQYF
>.|TRBV19|.|TRBJ1-4
TGTGCCAGTAGTATCATGGGACAAAATGAAAAACTGTTTTTT
CASSIMGQNEKLFF
>.|TRBV7-9|TRBD1|TRBJ1-2
TGTGCCAGCAGCCGCGGGACAGGGGGAGGCTACACCTTC
CASSRGTGGGYTF
>.|TRBV7-6|.|TRBJ2-6
TGTGCCAGCAGCGAAGGGAGTTTTGGGGCCAACGTCCTGACTTTC
CASSEGSFGANVLTF
>.|TRBV19|.|TRBJ1-6
TGTGCCAGTAGTATGGGGAAGGGCAGGGATAATTCACCCCTCCACTTT
CASSMGKGRDNSPLHF
>.|TRBV18|TRBD1|TRBJ2-2
TGTGCCAGCTCACCCCAAAGACAGGGAGATATCGGGGAGCTGTTTTTT
CASSPQRQGDIGELFF
>.|TRBV23-1|TRBD1|TRBJ1-2
TGCGCCAGCGAACCCCGGGGACAGGGGGCGGGCTACACCTTC
CASEPRGQGAGYTF
>.|TRBV5-4|.|TRBJ1-1
TGTGCCAGCAGCTGGGGGGGGGTGAACACTGAAGCTTTCTTT
CASSWGGVNTEAFF
>.|TRBV30|.|TRBJ2-1
TGTGCCTGGAGTGTAGCGGGCTCCTACAATGAGCAGTTCTTC
CAWSVAGSYNEQFF
>.|TRBV29-1|TRBD2|TRBJ2-3
TGCAGCGTCGAGCAGATGGCAGCGGGAGGGTTCACAGATACGCAGTATTTT
CSVEQMAAGGFTDTQYF
>.|TRBV3-1/TRBV3-2|TRBD2|TRBJ2-1
TGTGCCAGCAGGCGTACTGCACTAGCGGGAGGGTACAATGAGCAGTTCTTC
CASRRTALAGGYNEQFF
>.|TRBV6-2/TRBV6-3|TRBD2|TRBJ2-1
TGTGCCAGCAGCCCTACTAGCGGGGGGGGCAATGAGCAGTTCTTC
CASSPTSGGGNEQFF
>.|TRBV19|.|TRBJ2-3
TGTGCCAGTAGTGGGCAGGGCACAGATACGCAGTATTTT
CASSGQGTDTQYF
>.|TRBV30|.|TRBJ2-1
TGTGCCTGGAGTACCAGAGGGAGGTCCTACAATGAGCAGTTCTTC
CAWSTRGRSYNEQFF
>.|TRBV12-3/TRBV12-4|TRBD1|TRBJ1-2
TGTGCCAGCAGTCACCGGGACAGGGATGGCTACACCTTC
CASSHRDRDGYTF
>.|TRBV9|.|TRBJ2-1
TGTGCCAGCAGCGTAGCGGAGGGGTTGGATGAGCAGTTCTTC
CASSVAEGLDEQFF
>.|TRBV28|TRBD1|TRBJ1-1
TGTGCCAGCAGTTCCTACGACCGACAGGGGTCATACACTGAAGCTTTCTTT
CASSSYDRQGSYTEAFF
>.|TRBV2|.|TRBJ1-1
TGTGCCAGCCTAGGGGATATGAACACTGAAGCTTTCTTT
CASLGDMNTEAFF
>many|TRBV19|TRBD1|TRBJ2-1
TGTGCCAGTAGTATATTCGGGGACAGTGGAGTCAATGAGCAGTTCTTC
CASSIFGDSGVNEQFF
>.|TRBV9|.|TRBJ2-7
TGTGCCAGCAGCTTCGGACAAAGCTTGGACGAGCAGTACTTC
CASSFGQSLDEQYF
>.|TRBV10-2|.|TRBJ2-7
TGCGCCAGCAGTGAGTCACAGAGCTACGAGCAGTACTTC
CASSESQSYEQYF